The rows below give T cell receptor beta chains drawn from one sample of a study of control samples from healthy donors and cancer patients. Using immunoSEQ multiplex PCR, the repertoire was profiled, and TCRdb retains in-frame clones only, with some absent. This sample has fewer than 150,000 clones; around 93% occur once, and the top ten carry roughly 8.7%. The sequenced material came from blood. Receptors originate from a man between 18 and 35 years old in good health. Both conserved end residues are trimmed from each CDR3.

J gene	V gene	CDR3 protein
TRBJ1-1	TRBV27	ASSLLGARTEAF
TRBJ2-3	TRBV30	AWSVPTSNPDTQY
TRBJ2-1	TRBV9	ASSVGLEKNEQF
TRBJ1-1	TRBV6-6	ASSIQGDTEAF
TRBJ2-3	TRBV6-5	ASGSGTGHADTQY
TRBJ2-5	TRBV11-2	ASSLVADRVTQY
TRBJ2-5	TRBV30	AWSRGGNQETQY
TRBJ1-2	TRBV30	AWSGGRGQGRDYGYT
TRBJ1-1	TRBV7-9	ASSRAGTLNTEAF
TRBJ2-7	TRBV15	ATSVGSYEQY